Following are 17 T cell receptor beta chains from one sample sequenced in a study of blood T cell repertoires in COVID-19. Measured with immunoSEQ multiplex PCR; TCRdb has only the in-frame clones, and not every one. The profile shows 150,000 to 200,000 clones, around 75% of them singletons. The material sequenced was peripheral blood. The receptors were sampled from a woman in her forties with COVID-19, enrolled during active disease.

In DNA form, the CDR3 reads TGTGCCAGCAGTCAACGGAGCTCCTATAATTCACCCCTCCACTTT. It codes for CASSQRSSYNSPLHF. V usage is TRBV3-1 (or the pseudogene TRBV3-2) and J usage is TRBJ1-6; D is unresolved. V lost 6 bases, J lost 0 bases, and 9 bases lay in between. The length of the CDR3 is 15 residues. The germline gives CDR1 LGHDT, CDR2 YNNKEL (reference sequence).

The V call is TRBV5-3, the J call TRBJ2-5; 8 bases are shared with TRBD1. TRBV5-3 is classed as an ORF, of uncertain function. Trimming at V came to 2 bases and at J to 7 bases, leaving 4 bases not matched to a gene. This CDR3 contains 13 residues. The CDR3: CARSFNRGMTQYF. CDR3 DNA: TGTGCCAGAAGCTTTAACAGGGGGATGACCCAGTACTTC.

The chain carries TRBV5-1 and TRBJ2-1, with TRBD2 matching 10 bases. This CDR3 has 16 amino acids. The J segment lost 3 bases and the V segment lost 4 bases, leaving 7 bases of the junction unmatched. Germline-derived CDR1 and CDR2 are SGHRS and YFSETQ. This CDR3 is CASSPPSSGGYNEQFF. In nucleotides, the CDR3 is TGCGCCAGCAGCCCGCCCTCTAGCGGGGGCTACAATGAGCAGTTCTTC.

This chain joins TRBV5-1 and TRBJ1-2, with D perhaps matching TRBD1 (5 bases). From germline, CDR1 is SGHRS and CDR2 YFSETQ. Trimming shortened V by 4 bases and J by 1 base, and 8 bases separated the two germline ends. CDR3 size: 13 residues. The CDR3 sequence: CASSPDSNYGYTF. The CDR3 coding sequence is TGCGCCAGCAGCCCCGACAGTAACTATGGCTACACCTTC.

The table lists this clone with a count of one. This chain links TRBV19 with TRBJ1-5, with unresolved D. The CDR3 is made up of 13 amino acids. Trimming removed 5 bases at V and 7 bases at J, with 12 bases between. The germline V gene encodes CDR1 LNHDA and CDR2 SQIVND (reference sequence). The CDR3 protein is CASSGKGGQPQHF. The CDR3 nucleotides are TGTGCCAGTAGTGGAAAGGGCGGGCAGCCCCAGCATTTT.

This sequence joins TRBV19 and TRBJ2-7; 13 nucleotides line up with TRBD2. This CDR3 region has 17 residues. J was trimmed by 0 bases and V by 4 bases; bases with no gene match: 6. In germline, CDR1 is LNHDA, CDR2 SQIVND (reference sequence). The CDR3 reads CASSRTSGGPNSYEQYF. The CDR3 DNA reads TGTGCCAGTAGTAGGACTAGCGGGGGCCCGAACTCCTACGAGCAGTACTTC.

The V and J genes are TRBV10-1 and TRBJ2-1; TRBD1 might be the D (6 bases). The CDR3 contains 15 residues. Germline assignment: CDR1 WNHNN and CDR2 SYGVQD (reference sequence). The V gene lost 0 bases and the J gene lost 9 bases, with 15 bases spanning the gap. CDR3 loop: CASSESGTLHSEQFF. CDR3 in DNA: TGCGCCAGCAGTGAGTCAGGGACACTTCACAGTGAGCAGTTCTTC.

Here the CDR3 reads CASSLGGGQNSPDTQYF. Here the CDR3 DNA reads TGTGCCAGCAGCTTAGGCGGGGGACAAAACTCACCAGATACGCAGTATTTT. The gene calls are TRBV7-2 and TRBJ2-3; TRBD2 is a possible D gene (7 bases). The germline V gene encodes CDR1 SGHTA and CDR2 FQGNSA. V shed 1 base and J shed 4 bases, with 18 bases lying between them. CDR3 length: 17 amino acids.

The V and J genes are TRBV7-9 and TRBJ2-3; 9 nucleotides align to TRBD2. The CDR3 totals 17 residues. Germline CDR1 and CDR2: SEHNR and FQNEAQ (reference sequence). V was pared by 7 bases and J by 6 bases, with 17 bases of the junction left unmatched. CDR3 residues: CASTNLGVAGVVDTQYF. The CDR3 nucleotides are TGTGCCAGCACCAACTTAGGGGTAGCGGGGGTTGTTGATACGCAGTATTTT. The whole variable domain, remainder taken from reference TRBV7-9 and TRBJ2-3, is DTGVSQNPRHKITKRGQNVTFRCDPISEHNRLYWYRQTLGQGPEFLTYFQNEAQLEKSRLLSDRFSAERPKGSFSTLEIQRTEQGDSAMYLCASTNLGVAGVVDTQYFGPGTRLTVL.

The V and J genes are TRBV3-1 (or the pseudogene TRBV3-2) and TRBJ2-3; 7 bases are a match to TRBD2. After removal of 1 base from V and 6 bases from J, the junction contained 7 bases not matched to a gene. This CDR3 comprises 15 residues. Germline V CDR1 and CDR2: LGHDT, YNNKEL (reference sequence). The CDR3 region is CASSQGLAVSDTQYF. The CDR3 coding sequence is TGTGCCAGCAGCCAAGGGCTAGCGGTTTCGGATACGCAGTATTTT.

The rearrangement uses TRBV30 and TRBJ2-7, with D perhaps TRBD2 (6 bases). Between the trimmed V and J ends, which lost 5 bases and 5 bases, there was a span of 10 bases. CDR1 GTSNPN and CDR2 SVGIG come from the germline V gene (reference sequence). This CDR3 comprises 11 residues. The CDR3 loop reads CAWVGGNEQYF. Written as DNA, the CDR3 is TGTGCCTGGGTAGGAGGGAACGAGCAGTACTTC.

Notes on this clone: Other DNA sequences within the sample encode an identical CDR3. The chain carries TRBV5-1 and TRBJ1-1; D possibly corresponds to TRBD1 (5 bases). The germline V gene has CDR1 SGHRS and CDR2 YFSETQ. This CDR3 spans 11 amino acids. Trimming removed 8 bases from V and 3 bases from J, with 8 bases in between. CDR3 protein: CASSQDTEAFF. The CDR3 DNA is TGCGCCAGTTCACAGGACACTGAAGCTTTCTTT.

The chain uses TRBV2 and TRBJ1-5; D remains ambiguous. V was trimmed by 4 bases and J by 1 base, leaving 8 bases between them. There are 14 residues in the CDR3. CDR1 is SNHLY and CDR2 is FYNNEI in the germline V gene. The CDR3 protein is CASSGGDSNQPQHF. As DNA, the CDR3 is TGTGCCAGCAGTGGGGGAGACAGCAATCAGCCCCAGCATTTT.

This chain links TRBV25-1 with TRBJ2-5, with TRBD2 matching 10 bases. The V segment lost 5 bases and the J segment 4 bases; nucleotides outside the gene matches: 4. Germline CDR1 is MGHDK and CDR2 is SYGVNS. CDR3 size: 14 residues. CDR3 nucleotides: TGTGCCAGCAGTCTTAGCGGGGGGAGAGAGACCCAGTACTTC. It encodes CASSLSGGRETQYF.

The chain employs TRBV5-1 and TRBJ1-2; TRBD1 matches 8 bases. V was pared by 4 bases and J by 4 bases, with 6 bases of the junction left unmatched. The germline V gene encodes CDR1 SGHRS and CDR2 YFSETQ. The CDR3 has 14 residues. The CDR3 nucleotides read TGCGCCAGCAGCGCAGACAGGGGACGCTATGGCTACACCTTC. This codes for CASSADRGRYGYTF.

The V gene is TRBV7-9, the J gene TRBJ1-2; the match to TRBD1 covers 7 bases. This CDR3 is built from 14 residues. Trimming at V came to 3 bases and at J to 5 bases, leaving 6 bases not matched to a gene. Germline V lookup: CDR1 SEHNR, CDR2 FQNEAQ (reference sequence). The CDR3 reads CASSFVQQGYGYTF. CDR3 nucleotides: TGTGCCAGCAGCTTCGTACAACAGGGGTATGGCTACACCTTC.

This clone was counted a single time. CDR3 nucleotides: TGTGCCAGCAGCCAGCCACGGGTAGAGACCCAGTACTTC. Translating gives CASSQPRVETQYF. This chain joins TRBV7-2 and TRBJ2-5; the D is unclear. With 5 bases removed from V and 4 bases from J, the gap between germline ends came to 11 bases. The CDR3 consists of 13 residues. The germline gives CDR1 SGHTA, CDR2 FQGNSA.